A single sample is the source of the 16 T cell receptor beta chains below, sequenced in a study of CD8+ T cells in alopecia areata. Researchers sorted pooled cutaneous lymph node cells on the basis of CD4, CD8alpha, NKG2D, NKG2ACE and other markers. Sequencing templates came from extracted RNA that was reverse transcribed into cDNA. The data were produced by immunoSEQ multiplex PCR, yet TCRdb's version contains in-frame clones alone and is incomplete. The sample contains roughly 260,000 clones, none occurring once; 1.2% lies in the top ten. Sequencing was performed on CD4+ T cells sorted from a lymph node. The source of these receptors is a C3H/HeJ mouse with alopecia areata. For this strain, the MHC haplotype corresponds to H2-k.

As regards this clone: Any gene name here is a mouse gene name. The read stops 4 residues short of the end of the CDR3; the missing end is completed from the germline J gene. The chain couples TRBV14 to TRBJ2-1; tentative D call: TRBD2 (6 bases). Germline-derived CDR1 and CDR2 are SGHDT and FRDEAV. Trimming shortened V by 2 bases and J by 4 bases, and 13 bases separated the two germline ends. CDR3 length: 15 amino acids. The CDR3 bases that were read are TGTGCCAGCAGTTTAGGCTGGACTGATTATGCT. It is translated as CASSLGWTDYA. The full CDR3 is CASSLGWTDYAEQFF.

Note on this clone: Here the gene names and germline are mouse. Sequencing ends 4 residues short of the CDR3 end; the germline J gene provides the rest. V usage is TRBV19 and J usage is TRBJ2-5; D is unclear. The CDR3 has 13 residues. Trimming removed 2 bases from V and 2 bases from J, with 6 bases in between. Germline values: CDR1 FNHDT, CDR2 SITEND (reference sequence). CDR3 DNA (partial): TGTGCCAGCAGTATTGGGTCCCAAGAC. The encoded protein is CASSIGSQD. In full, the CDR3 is CASSIGSQDTQYF. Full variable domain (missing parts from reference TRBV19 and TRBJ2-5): GGIITQTPKFLIGQEGQKLTLKCQQNFNHDTMYWYRQDSGKGLRLIYYSITENDLQKGDLSEGYDASREKKSSFSLTVTSAQKNEMAVFLCASSIGSQDTQYFGPGTRLLVL.

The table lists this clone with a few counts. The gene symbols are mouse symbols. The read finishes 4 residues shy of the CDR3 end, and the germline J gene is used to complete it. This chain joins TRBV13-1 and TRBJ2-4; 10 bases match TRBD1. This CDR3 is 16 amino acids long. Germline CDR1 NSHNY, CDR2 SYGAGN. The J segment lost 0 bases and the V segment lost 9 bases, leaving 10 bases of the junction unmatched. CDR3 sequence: CATEDRGARSQNTLYF. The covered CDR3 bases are TGTGCCACCGAGGACAGGGGGGCGCGGAGTCAAAAC.

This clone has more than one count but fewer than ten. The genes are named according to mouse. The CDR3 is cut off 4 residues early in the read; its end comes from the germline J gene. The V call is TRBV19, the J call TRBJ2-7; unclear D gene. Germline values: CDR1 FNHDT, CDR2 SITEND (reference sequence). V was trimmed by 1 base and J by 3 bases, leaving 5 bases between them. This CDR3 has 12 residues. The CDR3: CASSIHVYEQYF. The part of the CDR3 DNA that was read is TGTGCCAGCAGTATACACGTCTAT.

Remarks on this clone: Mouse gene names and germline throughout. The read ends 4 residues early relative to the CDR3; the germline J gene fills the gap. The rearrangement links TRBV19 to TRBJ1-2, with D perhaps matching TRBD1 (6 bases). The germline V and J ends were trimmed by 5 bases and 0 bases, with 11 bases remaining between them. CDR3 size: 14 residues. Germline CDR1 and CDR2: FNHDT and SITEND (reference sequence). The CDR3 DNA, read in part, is TGTGCCAGCAGCCCGGGACATACAAACTCC. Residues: CASSPGHTNS. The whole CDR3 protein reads CASSPGHTNSDYTF.

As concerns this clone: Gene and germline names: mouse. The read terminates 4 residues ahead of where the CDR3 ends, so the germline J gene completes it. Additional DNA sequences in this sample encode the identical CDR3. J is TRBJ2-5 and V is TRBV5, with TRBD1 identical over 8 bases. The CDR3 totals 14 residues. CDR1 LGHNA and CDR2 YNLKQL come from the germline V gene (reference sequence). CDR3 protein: CASSQQGARDTQYF. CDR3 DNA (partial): TGTGCCAGCAGCCAACAGGGGGCAAGAGAC.

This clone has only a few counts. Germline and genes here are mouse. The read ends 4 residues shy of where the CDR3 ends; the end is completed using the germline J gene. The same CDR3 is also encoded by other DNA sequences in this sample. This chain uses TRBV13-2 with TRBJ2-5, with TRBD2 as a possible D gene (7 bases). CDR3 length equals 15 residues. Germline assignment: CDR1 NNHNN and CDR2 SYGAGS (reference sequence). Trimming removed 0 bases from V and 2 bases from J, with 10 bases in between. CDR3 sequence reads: CASGDARGGQDTQYF. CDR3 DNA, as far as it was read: TGTGCCAGCGGTGATGCTAGGGGGGGCCAAGAC.

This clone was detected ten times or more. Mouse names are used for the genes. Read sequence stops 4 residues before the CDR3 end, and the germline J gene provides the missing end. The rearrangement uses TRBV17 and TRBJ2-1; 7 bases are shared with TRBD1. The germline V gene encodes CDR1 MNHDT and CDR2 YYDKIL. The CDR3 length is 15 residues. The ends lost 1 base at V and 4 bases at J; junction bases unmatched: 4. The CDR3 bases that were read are TGTGCTAGCAGTAGAGGGGACAGAAAATATGCT. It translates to CASSRGDRKYA. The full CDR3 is CASSRGDRKYAEQFF.

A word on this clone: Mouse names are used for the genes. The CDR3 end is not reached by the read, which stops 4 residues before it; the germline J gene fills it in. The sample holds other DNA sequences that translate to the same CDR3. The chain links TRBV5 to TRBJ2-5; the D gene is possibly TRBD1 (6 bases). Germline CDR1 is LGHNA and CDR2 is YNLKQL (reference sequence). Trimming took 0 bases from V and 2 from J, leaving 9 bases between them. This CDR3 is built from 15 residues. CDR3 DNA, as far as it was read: TGTGCCAGCAGCCAAGATGGAGGGGGCCAAGAC. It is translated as CASSQDGGGQD. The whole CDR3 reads CASSQDGGGQDTQYF.

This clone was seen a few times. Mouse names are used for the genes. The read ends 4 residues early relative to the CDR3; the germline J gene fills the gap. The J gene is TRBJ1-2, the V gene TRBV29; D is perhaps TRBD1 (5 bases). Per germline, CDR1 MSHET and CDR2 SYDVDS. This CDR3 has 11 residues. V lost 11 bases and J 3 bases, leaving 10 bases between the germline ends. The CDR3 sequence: CAVREDSDYTF. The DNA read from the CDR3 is TGTGCTGTCAGGGAGGACTCC.

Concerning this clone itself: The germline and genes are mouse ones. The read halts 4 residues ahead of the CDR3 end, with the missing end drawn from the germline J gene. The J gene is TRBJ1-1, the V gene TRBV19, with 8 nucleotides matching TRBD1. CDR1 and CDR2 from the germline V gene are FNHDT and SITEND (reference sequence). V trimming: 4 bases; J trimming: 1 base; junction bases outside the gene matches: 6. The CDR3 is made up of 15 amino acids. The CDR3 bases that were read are TGTGCCAGCAGTTTCCACAGGGGGGGGAACACA. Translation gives CASSFHRGGNT. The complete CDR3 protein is CASSFHRGGNTEVFF.

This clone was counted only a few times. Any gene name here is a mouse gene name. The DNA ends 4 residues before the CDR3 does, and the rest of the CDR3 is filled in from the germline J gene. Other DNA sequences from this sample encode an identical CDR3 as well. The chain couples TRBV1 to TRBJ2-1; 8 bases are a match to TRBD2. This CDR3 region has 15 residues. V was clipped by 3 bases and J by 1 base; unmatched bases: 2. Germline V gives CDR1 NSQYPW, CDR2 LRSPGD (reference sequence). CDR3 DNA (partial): TGCACCTGCAGTGCGGCTGGGGGGAACTATGCT. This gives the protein CTCSAAGGNYA. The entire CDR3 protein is CTCSAAGGNYAEQFF.

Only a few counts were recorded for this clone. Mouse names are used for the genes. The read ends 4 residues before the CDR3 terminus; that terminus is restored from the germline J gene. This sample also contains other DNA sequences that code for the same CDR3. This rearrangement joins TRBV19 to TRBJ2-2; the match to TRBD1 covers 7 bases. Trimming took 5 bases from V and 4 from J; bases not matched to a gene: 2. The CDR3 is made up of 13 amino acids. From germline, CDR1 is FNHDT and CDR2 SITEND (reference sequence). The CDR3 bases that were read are TGTGCCAGCAGACAGGGGTCCACCGGG. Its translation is CASRQGSTG. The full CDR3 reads CASRQGSTGQLYF.

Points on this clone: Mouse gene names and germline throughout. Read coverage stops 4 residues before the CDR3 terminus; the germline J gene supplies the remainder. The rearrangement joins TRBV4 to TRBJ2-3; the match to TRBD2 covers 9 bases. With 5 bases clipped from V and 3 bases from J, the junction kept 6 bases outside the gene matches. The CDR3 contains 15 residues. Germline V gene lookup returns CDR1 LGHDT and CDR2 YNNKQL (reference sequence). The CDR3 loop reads CASSPDWGIAETLYF. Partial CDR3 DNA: TGTGCCAGCAGCCCCGACTGGGGGATCGCAGAA.

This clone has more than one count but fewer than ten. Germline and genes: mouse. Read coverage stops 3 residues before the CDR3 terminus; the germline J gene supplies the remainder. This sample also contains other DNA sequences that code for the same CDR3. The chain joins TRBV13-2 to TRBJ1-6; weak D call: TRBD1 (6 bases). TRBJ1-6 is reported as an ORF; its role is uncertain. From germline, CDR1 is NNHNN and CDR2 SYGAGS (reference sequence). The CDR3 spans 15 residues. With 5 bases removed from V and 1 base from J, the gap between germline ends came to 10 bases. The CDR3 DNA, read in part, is TGTGCCAGCGGGGTACAGGGATCCTATAATTCGCCC. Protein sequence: CASGVQGSYNSP. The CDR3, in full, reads CASGVQGSYNSPLYF.

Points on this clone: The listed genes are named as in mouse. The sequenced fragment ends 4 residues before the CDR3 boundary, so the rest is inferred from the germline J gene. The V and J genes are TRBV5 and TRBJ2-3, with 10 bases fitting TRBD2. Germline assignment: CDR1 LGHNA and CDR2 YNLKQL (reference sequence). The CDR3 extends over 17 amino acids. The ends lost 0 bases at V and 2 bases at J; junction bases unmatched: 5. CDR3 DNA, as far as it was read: TGTGCCAGCAGCCAAGACTGGGGGGGCGCTTATGCAGAA. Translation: CASSQDWGGAYAE. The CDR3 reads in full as CASSQDWGGAYAETLYF.